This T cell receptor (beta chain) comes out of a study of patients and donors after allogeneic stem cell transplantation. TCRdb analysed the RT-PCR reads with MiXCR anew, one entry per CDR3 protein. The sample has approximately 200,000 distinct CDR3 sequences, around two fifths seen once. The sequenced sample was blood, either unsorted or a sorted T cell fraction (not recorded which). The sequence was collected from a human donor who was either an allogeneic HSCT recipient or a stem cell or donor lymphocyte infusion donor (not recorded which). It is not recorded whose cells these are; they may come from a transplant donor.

CDR3: CASRAVSSYEQYF. The CDR3 coding sequence is TGTGCCAGCAGGGCGGTGAGCTCCTACGAGCAGTACTTC. This sequence joins TRBV12-3 or TRBV12-4 and TRBJ2-7; D gene uncertain. V lost 6 bases, J lost 0 bases, and 9 bases lay in between. This CDR3 spans 13 amino acids.